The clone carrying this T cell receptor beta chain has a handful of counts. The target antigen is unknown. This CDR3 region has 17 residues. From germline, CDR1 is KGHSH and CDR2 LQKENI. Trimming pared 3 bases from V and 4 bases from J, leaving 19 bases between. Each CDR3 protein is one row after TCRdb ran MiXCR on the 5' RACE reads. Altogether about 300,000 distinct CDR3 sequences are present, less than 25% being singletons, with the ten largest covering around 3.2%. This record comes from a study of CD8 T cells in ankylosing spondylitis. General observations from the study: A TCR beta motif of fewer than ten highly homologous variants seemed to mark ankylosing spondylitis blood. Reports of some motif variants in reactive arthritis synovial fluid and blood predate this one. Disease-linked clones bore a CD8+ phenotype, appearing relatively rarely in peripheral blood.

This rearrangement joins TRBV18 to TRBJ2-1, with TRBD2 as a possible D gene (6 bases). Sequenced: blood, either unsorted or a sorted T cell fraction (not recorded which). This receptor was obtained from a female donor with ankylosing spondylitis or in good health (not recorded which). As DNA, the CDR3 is TGTGCCAGCTCACCTCTTCTCGGGAGAGGGACTTACAATGAGCAGTTCTTC. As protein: CASSPLLGRGTYNEQFF.